One T cell receptor beta chain is described in this entry. Antigen specificity is unknown. At one boundary the junction diverges from the germline segment, which might be a read error. Using immunoSEQ multiplex PCR, the repertoire was profiled, and TCRdb retains in-frame clones only, with some absent. Of more than 400,000 clones listed, approximately 92% are singletons. The data stem from a study of Ad26.COV2.S vaccination and SARS-CoV-2 variants. Treatment of the sample: around 19 received Ad26.COV2.S at low or high dose, single or two shots; about 5 received placebo; per-sample allocation not given. The samples were gathered on day 63 after the first injection of vaccine or placebo. Study-level findings and limits: Measurements of TCR breadth and depth may have given underestimates of the total T cell responses.

Germline V gives CDR1 MNHEY, CDR2 SVGAGI. CDR3 length: 13 amino acids. The sequence was obtained from a person aged 18-65 years who received the Ad26.COV2.S COVID-19 vaccine or a placebo. Sequencing used peripheral blood, obtained in a trial of Ad26.COV2.S vaccine versus placebo. The chain recombines TRBV6-5 with TRBJ2-5; TRBD2 agrees at 11 bases. CDR3 protein: CASSRQTSGEINF. In DNA form, the CDR3 reads TGTGCCAGCAGTCGTCAGACTAGCGGGGAAATCAACTTC.